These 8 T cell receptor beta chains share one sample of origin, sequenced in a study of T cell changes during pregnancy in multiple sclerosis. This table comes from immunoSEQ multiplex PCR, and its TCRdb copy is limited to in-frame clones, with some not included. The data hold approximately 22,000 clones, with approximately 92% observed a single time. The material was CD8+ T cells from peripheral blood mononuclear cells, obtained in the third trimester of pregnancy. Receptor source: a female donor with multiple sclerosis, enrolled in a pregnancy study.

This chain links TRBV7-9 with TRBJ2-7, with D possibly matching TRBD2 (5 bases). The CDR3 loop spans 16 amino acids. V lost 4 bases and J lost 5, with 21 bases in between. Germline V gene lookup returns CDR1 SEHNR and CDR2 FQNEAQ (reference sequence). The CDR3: CASSSVPWDPRDEQYF. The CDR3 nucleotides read TGTGCCAGCAGCTCTGTCCCCTGGGATCCGAGGGACGAGCAGTACTTC.

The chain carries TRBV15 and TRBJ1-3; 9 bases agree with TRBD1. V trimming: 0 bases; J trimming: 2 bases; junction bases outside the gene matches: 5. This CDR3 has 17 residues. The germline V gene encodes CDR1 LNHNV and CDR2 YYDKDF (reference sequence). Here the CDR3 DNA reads TGTGCCACCAGCAGAGATGCAAGGGACAGGGCTGGAAACACCATATATTTT. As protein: CATSRDARDRAGNTIYF.

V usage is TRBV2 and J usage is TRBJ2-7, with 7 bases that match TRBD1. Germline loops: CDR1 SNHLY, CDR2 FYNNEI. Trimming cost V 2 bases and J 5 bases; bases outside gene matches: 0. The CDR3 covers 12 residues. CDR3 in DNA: TGTGCCAGCAGTGAAACAGGGGACGAGCAGTACTTC. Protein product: CASSETGDEQYF.

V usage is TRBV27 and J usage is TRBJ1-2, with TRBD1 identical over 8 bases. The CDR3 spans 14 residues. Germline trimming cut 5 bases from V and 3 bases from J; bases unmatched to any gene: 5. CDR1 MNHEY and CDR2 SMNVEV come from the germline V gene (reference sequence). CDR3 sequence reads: CASSADRVYYGYTF. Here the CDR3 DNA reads TGTGCCAGCAGTGCGGACAGGGTTTACTATGGCTACACCTTC.

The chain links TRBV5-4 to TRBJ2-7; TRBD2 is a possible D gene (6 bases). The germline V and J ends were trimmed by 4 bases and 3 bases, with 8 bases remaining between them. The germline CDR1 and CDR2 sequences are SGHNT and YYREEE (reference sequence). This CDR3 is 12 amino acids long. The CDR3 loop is CASSRDFYEQYF. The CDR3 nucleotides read TGTGCCAGCAGCAGGGACTTCTACGAGCAGTACTTC.

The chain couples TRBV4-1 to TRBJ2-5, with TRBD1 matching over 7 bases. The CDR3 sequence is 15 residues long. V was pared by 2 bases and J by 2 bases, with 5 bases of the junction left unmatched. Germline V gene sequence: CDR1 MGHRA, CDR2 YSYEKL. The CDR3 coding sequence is TGCGCCAGCAGCCAACTACCGGGACAGCAAGAGACCCAGTACTTC. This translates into CASSQLPGQQETQYF.

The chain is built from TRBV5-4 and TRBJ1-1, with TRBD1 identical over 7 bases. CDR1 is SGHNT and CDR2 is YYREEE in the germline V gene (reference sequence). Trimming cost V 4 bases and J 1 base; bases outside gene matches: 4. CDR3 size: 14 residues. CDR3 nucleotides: TGTGCCAGCAGCCCTGGACAGGAGAACACTGAAGCTTTCTTT. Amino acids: CASSPGQENTEAFF.

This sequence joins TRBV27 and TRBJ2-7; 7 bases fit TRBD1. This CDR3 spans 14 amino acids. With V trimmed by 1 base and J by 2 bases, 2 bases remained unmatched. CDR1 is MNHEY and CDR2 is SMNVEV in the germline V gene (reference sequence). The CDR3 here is CASSLFGTAYEQYF. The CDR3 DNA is TGTGCCAGCAGTTTATTCGGGACAGCCTACGAGCAGTACTTC.